The 32 T cell receptor beta chains in this list originate from one sample, sequenced in a study of human T cells and chemical hapten exposure. Noted time point: pre-sensitization, week 0. The sample's treatment: therapeutic diphenylcyclopropenone sensitization with weekly scalp DPC. Each CDR3 protein is one row after TCRdb ran MiXCR on the RACE reads. The sample yields about 380,000 distinct CDR3 sequences, 4% to 6% seen once. The sequences come from whole blood, collected in connection with sensitization to the hapten diphenylcyclopropenone (DPC). Receptor source: a woman in her 50s with alopecia areata. Some clones in this sample may be carry-over from other donors' samples.

The sample holds a few counts of this clonotype. J is TRBJ2-5 and V is TRBV6-5, with a weak D call TRBD1 (6 bases). CDR3 size: 15 residues. Looked up from germline, CDR1 is MNHEY and CDR2 is SVGAGI. Trimming cost V 4 bases and J 6 bases, with 18 bases left between them. The CDR3 DNA reads TGTGCCAGCAGTTCCCGAATTGACAGGATCCAGACCCAGTACTTC. Translation: CASSSRIDRIQTQYF.

There are a few counts of this clonotype. The V gene is TRBV7-9, the J gene TRBJ2-1, with D possibly matching TRBD2 (6 bases). The germline V and J ends were trimmed by 1 base and 5 bases, with 18 bases remaining between them. Per germline, CDR1 SEHNR and CDR2 FQNEAQ (reference sequence). CDR3 length equals 17 residues. CDR3 DNA: TGTGCCAGCAGCTTAGTCTCGCTGCGGGACCTGGACAATGAGCAGTTCTTC. This gives the protein CASSLVSLRDLDNEQFF.

This clonotype has more than one count but fewer than ten. The chain employs TRBV30 and TRBJ2-4, with D unclear. CDR1 and CDR2 from the germline V gene are GTSNPN and SVGIG (reference sequence). Trimming left V 0 bases short and J 0 bases short, with 9 bases between. The CDR3 has 15 amino acids. The CDR3 nucleotides read TGTGCCTGGAGTGTACGGTCGGGAGCCAAAAACATTCAGTACTTC. Protein: CAWSVRSGAKNIQYF.

This clonotype was seen many times. V is TRBV15 and J is TRBJ2-2; tentatively, D is TRBD1 (5 bases). The germline V and J ends were trimmed by 2 bases and 4 bases, with 20 bases remaining between them. The CDR3 contains 18 residues. The germline gives CDR1 LNHNV, CDR2 YYDKDF (reference sequence). The CDR3 spells CATSRSPPLGRGTGELFF. The CDR3 nucleotides read TGTGCCACCAGCAGATCCCCCCCCCTGGGGCGCGGCACCGGGGAGCTGTTTTTT.

This clonotype was counted ten times or more. The chain carries TRBV12-3 or TRBV12-4 and TRBJ2-2; a weak D match, TRBD2 (6 bases). The CDR3 contains 16 residues. Trimming left V 3 bases short and J 4 bases short, with 15 bases between. CDR3 region: CASSFRIGSGTGELFF. The CDR3 DNA follows: TGTGCCAGCAGTTTCCGAATCGGGAGCGGCACCGGGGAGCTGTTTTTT.

In its sample, this clonotype was seen a few times. The rearrangement joins TRBV9 to TRBJ2-2; a weak D match, TRBD2 (6 bases). Germline V gene data show CDR1 as SGDLS and CDR2 as YYNGEE. The CDR3 has 16 amino acids. V was cut by 4 bases and J by 3 bases, with 16 bases left in between. The CDR3 DNA is TGTGCCAGCAGCCTACGGGTATGGGGGGACACCGGGGAGCTGTTTTTT. Amino acid sequence: CASSLRVWGDTGELFF.

This clonotype came up many times. The chain has TRBV20-1 and TRBJ2-1; unclear D gene. The length of the CDR3 is 12 residues. V lost 4 bases, J lost 7 bases, and 11 bases lay in between. Germline loops: CDR1 DFQATT, CDR2 SNEGSKA (reference sequence). The CDR3 DNA reads TGCAGTGCTATGGCCCTCTTAAATGAGCAGTTCTTC. This sequence encodes CSAMALLNEQFF.

The sample holds many counts of this clonotype. The chain links TRBV28 to TRBJ2-3; D remains unclear. V was clipped by 6 bases and J by 6 bases, with 13 bases between them. The CDR3 contains 13 residues. Per the germline V gene, CDR1 is MDHEN and CDR2 is SYDVKM. The CDR3 coding sequence is TGTGCCAGCAGCGGCGAAAACCAGGATACGCAGTATTTT. It is translated as CASSGENQDTQYF. The full variable domain, completed using reference TRBV28 and TRBJ2-3, is DVKVTQSSRYLVKRTGEKVFLECVQDMDHENMFWYRQDPGLGLRLIYFSYDVKMKEKGDIPEGYSVSREKKERFSLILESASTNQTSMYLCASSGENQDTQYFGPGTRLTVL.

This rearrangement joins TRBV7-9 to TRBJ2-4; TRBD2 agrees at 16 bases. The CDR3 consists of 19 residues. The trim removed 5 bases at V and 2 bases at J, leaving 9 bases unmatched. The germline gives CDR1 SEHNR, CDR2 FQNEAQ (reference sequence). CDR3 nucleotide sequence: TGTGCCAGCAGCCATCCGGGACTAGCGGGGGGGCTTTCCAAAAACATTCAGTACTTC. Protein sequence: CASSHPGLAGGLSKNIQYF.

This clonotype was seen a few times. The chain links TRBV4-1 to TRBJ2-3; D remains unclear. Germline V gene lookup returns CDR1 MGHRA and CDR2 YSYEKL. The CDR3 has 13 residues. Trimming removed 1 base at V and 6 bases at J, with 8 bases between. Written as DNA, the CDR3 is TGCGCCAGCAGCCAAGTTGAGGCCGATACGCAGTATTTT. It specifies CASSQVEADTQYF.

The V gene is TRBV5-1, the J gene TRBJ2-3; 7 bases are a match to TRBD1. Per the germline V gene, CDR1 is SGHRS and CDR2 is YFSETQ. The V and J ends lost 4 bases and 2 bases, in that order; junction bases with no gene match: 4. CDR3 length: 14 amino acids. The CDR3 DNA reads as TGCGCCAGCAGCCCCAGGGGGTTCACAGATACGCAGTATTTT. Protein sequence: CASSPRGFTDTQYF.

This clonotype was seen repeatedly, ten times or more. This chain links TRBV12-3 or TRBV12-4 with TRBJ1-5; the D gene is possibly TRBD1 (6 bases). V was cut by 6 bases and J by 5 bases, with 14 bases left in between. This CDR3 region has 14 residues. The CDR3 sequence: CASRPQGMDQPQHF. The CDR3 DNA is TGTGCCAGCAGACCACAGGGAATGGATCAGCCCCAGCATTTT.

This clonotype was detected many times. The rearrangement uses TRBV20-1 and TRBJ1-4; D uncertain. This CDR3 comprises 13 residues. V was trimmed by 3 bases and J by 4 bases, leaving 9 bases between them. Germline V gene sequence: CDR1 DFQATT, CDR2 SNEGSKA (reference sequence). Here the CDR3 reads CSASTGRNEKLFF. DNA of the CDR3: TGCAGTGCTAGCACCGGGCGTAATGAAAAACTGTTTTTT.

The chain joins TRBV18 to TRBJ2-3; possible D gene TRBD1, 6 bases. Germline lookup yields CDR1 KGHSH and CDR2 LQKENI. The CDR3 has 17 residues. The germline V and J ends were trimmed by 0 bases and 4 bases, with 17 bases remaining between them. The CDR3 region has the DNA TGTGCCAGCTCACCACCTCTGGGGACATCCACTGCAGATACGCAGTATTTT. Residues: CASSPPLGTSTADTQYF.

This chain joins TRBV2 and TRBJ1-1; D uncertain. The ends were cut back, 3 bases at V and 1 base at J, with 9 bases in the middle. The germline CDR1 and CDR2 sequences are SNHLY and FYNNEI. CDR3 length: 14 residues. CDR3 region: CASSDVTTNTEAFF. As DNA, the CDR3 is TGTGCCAGCAGTGACGTGACAACGAACACTGAAGCTTTCTTT.

The chain has TRBV7-2 and TRBJ2-5, with D hard to call. This CDR3 comprises 14 residues. Germline CDR1 is SGHTA and CDR2 is FQGNSA. V lost 2 bases and J 5 bases, leaving 12 bases between the germline ends. CDR3 sequence (DNA): TGTGCCAGCAGCTTAATGGCAGTTGTGGAGACCCAGTACTTC. Translated, it gives CASSLMAVVETQYF.

This clonotype occurred many times. The genes are TRBV27 and TRBJ1-2; maybe TRBD1 (6 bases). Germline CDR1 MNHEY, CDR2 SMNVEV (reference sequence). The CDR3 consists of 16 residues. V shed 5 bases and J shed 8 bases, with 24 bases lying between them. The CDR3 nucleotides read TGTGCCAGCAGTCCGAATTTACCCGGGGGCGCGGGAGGCTACACCTTC. Amino acids: CASSPNLPGGAGGYTF.

In this sample, this clonotype turned up many times. The gene calls are TRBV10-3 and TRBJ1-3; D is uncertain. Germline-derived CDR1 and CDR2 are ENHRY and SYGVKD. The CDR3 has 14 amino acids. Between the trimmed V and J ends, which lost 9 bases and 0 bases, there was a span of 12 bases. The chain's CDR3 is CAIMGSHSGNTIYF. The CDR3 DNA is TGTGCCATTATGGGGAGCCACTCTGGAAACACCATATATTTT.

This clonotype was recorded at least ten times. The chain recombines TRBV20-1 with TRBJ1-1, with D uncertain. There are 13 residues in the CDR3. From germline, CDR1 is DFQATT and CDR2 SNEGSKA (reference sequence). V was trimmed by 7 bases and J by 5 bases, leaving 17 bases between them. The CDR3 here is CSVSLDGKTEAFF. CDR3 DNA sequence: TGCAGTGTTTCCCTCGACGGTAAGACTGAAGCTTTCTTT.

Many counts were recorded for this clonotype. This CDR3 reads CASSHETGSNEQFF. For the CDR3, the DNA is TGTGCCAGCAGCCATGAAACAGGGTCCAATGAGCAGTTCTTC. V gene TRBV4-2 combines with J gene TRBJ2-1; a weak D match, TRBD1 (6 bases). With 3 bases removed from V and 6 bases from J, the gap between germline ends came to 12 bases. Germline V gene data show CDR1 as LGHNA and CDR2 as YNFKEQ. The CDR3 consists of 14 residues.

This clonotype was counted at least ten times. The rearrangement uses TRBV7-2 and TRBJ2-5; D possibly corresponds to TRBD2 (5 bases). The CDR3 extends over 15 amino acids. The germline V and J ends were trimmed by 5 bases and 4 bases, with 17 bases remaining between them. Germline V lookup: CDR1 SGHTA, CDR2 FQGNSA. CDR3 bases: TGTGCCAGCAGCGTCAGTCAGCGGTGGGGAGAGACCCAGTACTTC. Protein: CASSVSQRWGETQYF.

The chain carries TRBV12-3 or TRBV12-4 and TRBJ2-1; no clear D. V dropped 4 bases and J dropped 9 bases, with 10 bases sitting between them. The CDR3 contains 12 residues. This CDR3 is CASSSSIGEQFF. The DNA for the CDR3 is TGTGCCAGCAGTTCCTCAATAGGTGAGCAGTTCTTC.

There are many counts of this clonotype. V gene TRBV7-6 combines with J gene TRBJ2-3; 10 positions agree with TRBD2. This CDR3 spans 16 amino acids. The V segment lost 5 bases and the J segment 2 bases; nucleotides outside the gene matches: 7. Germline lookup yields CDR1 SGHVS and CDR2 FNYEAQ. The DNA of the CDR3 is TGTGCCAGCAGCGAACTTAGCGGGAGGCCCACAGATACGCAGTATTTT. It is translated as CASSELSGRPTDTQYF.

In this sample, this clonotype turned up a few times. The chain links TRBV27 to TRBJ1-1, with unresolved D. Germline V lookup: CDR1 MNHEY, CDR2 SMNVEV (reference sequence). Trimming removed 8 bases at V and 4 bases at J, with 20 bases between. The CDR3 consists of 15 residues. The CDR3 reads CASRSADGIRTEAFF. The CDR3 DNA is TGTGCCAGCCGTTCCGCTGATGGGATACGCACTGAAGCTTTCTTT.

Ten or more counts support this clonotype. The genes are TRBV15 and TRBJ2-3, with D perhaps matching TRBD1 or TRBD2 (6 bases each). V was shortened by 6 bases and J by 3 bases, with 13 bases between the two germline ends. Germline V gene data show CDR1 as LNHNV and CDR2 as YYDKDF (reference sequence). The CDR3 extends over 14 amino acids. The CDR3 reads CATSERGETDTQYF. The CDR3 DNA sequence: TGTGCCACCAGTGAGAGGGGGGAAACAGATACGCAGTATTTT.

In its sample, this clonotype was seen a few times. This chain links TRBV5-1 with TRBJ1-2; 7 positions match TRBD1. The CDR3 extends over 14 amino acids. The ends lost 3 bases at V and 8 bases at J; junction bases unmatched: 10. Germline CDR1 is SGHRS and CDR2 is YFSETQ. In DNA form, the CDR3 reads TGCGCCAGCAGCTCTAGGACAGGACTCGACGGCTACACCTTC. Translated: CASSSRTGLDGYTF.

This clonotype was seen many times. The chain is built from TRBV28 and TRBJ2-1; 9 bases are a match to TRBD1. The germline V gene encodes CDR1 MDHEN and CDR2 SYDVKM. CDR3 length: 11 amino acids. CDR3 region: CAVGQGYEQFF. The CDR3 bases are TGTGCAGTGGGACAGGGATATGAGCAGTTCTTC.

The chain combines TRBV7-9 with TRBJ2-1; no firm D call. V was clipped by 7 bases and J by 4 bases, with 11 bases between them. Looked up from germline, CDR1 is SEHNR and CDR2 is FQNEAQ (reference sequence). This CDR3 contains 13 residues. The CDR3 protein is CASTGVGYNEQFF. In nucleotides, the CDR3 is TGTGCCAGCACTGGAGTGGGATACAATGAGCAGTTCTTC.

The chain recombines TRBV5-1 with TRBJ1-2, with 10 bases that match TRBD1. This CDR3 contains 11 residues. The V and J ends lost 3 bases and 12 bases, in that order; junction bases with no gene match: 2. Germline-derived CDR1 and CDR2 are SGHRS and YFSETQ. CDR3 in amino acids: CASSSTGGNTF. CDR3 DNA sequence: TGCGCCAGCAGCTCGACAGGGGGCAACACCTTC.

The chain couples TRBV5-1 to TRBJ1-1; D remains ambiguous. CDR3 length: 15 residues. Germline V gene sequence: CDR1 SGHRS, CDR2 YFSETQ. The V end lost 2 bases, the J end lost 0 bases, and 11 bases lay between the germline ends. The CDR3 DNA follows: TGCGCCAGCAGCTTTTTGGGCGAGATGAACACTGAAGCTTTCTTT. It encodes CASSFLGEMNTEAFF.

The sample holds a few counts of this clonotype. This sequence joins TRBV11-2 and TRBJ1-6; D remains ambiguous. V was clipped by 5 bases and J by 7 bases, with 15 bases between them. Germline-derived CDR1 and CDR2 are SGHAT and FQNNGV. The CDR3 covers 15 residues. The DNA of the CDR3 is TGTGCCAGCAGCGACGGGCCGCCCTCGAATTCACCCCTCCACTTT. This sequence encodes CASSDGPPSNSPLHF.

This clonotype was counted a few times. J is TRBJ2-1 and V is TRBV5-5, with D possibly TRBD2 on 5 matching bases. V was clipped by 1 base and J by 7 bases, with 12 bases between them. Looked up from germline, CDR1 is SGHKS and CDR2 is YYEKEE (reference sequence). The CDR3 is 14 residues long. CDR3 loop: CASSLRTETNEQFF. The DNA for the CDR3 is TGTGCCAGCAGCTTGAGGACTGAGACGAATGAGCAGTTCTTC.